A single count supports the clone carrying this TCR beta chain. The sample is drawn from a study of CD8 T cells in Susac syndrome. With random hexamers, about 0.45 to 1 ug RNA was reverse transcribed. TCRdb reprocessed the immunoSEQ multiplex PCR reads via MiXCR and lists one record per CDR3 protein. Among 180,000 or so distinct CDR3 sequences listed, around 96% were seen once. Sequencing of TCR beta was performed on blood CD8+ and CD4+ T cells. CDR1 is SGHNT, CDR2 YYREEE, per germline (reference sequence). The CDR3 consists of 15 residues. The junction had 5 bases not matched to a gene; V was cut back by 2 bases and J by 6 bases.

The chain links TRBV5-4 to TRBJ2-2; 9 nucleotides align to TRBD1. This receptor was obtained from a human donor in good health. The sequencing sample was made of CD4+ T cells from PBMCs. CDR3 in DNA: TGTGCCAGCAGCTTTGGGACAGGGTTGGCCGGGGAGCTGTTTTTT. Translating gives CASSFGTGLAGELFF.